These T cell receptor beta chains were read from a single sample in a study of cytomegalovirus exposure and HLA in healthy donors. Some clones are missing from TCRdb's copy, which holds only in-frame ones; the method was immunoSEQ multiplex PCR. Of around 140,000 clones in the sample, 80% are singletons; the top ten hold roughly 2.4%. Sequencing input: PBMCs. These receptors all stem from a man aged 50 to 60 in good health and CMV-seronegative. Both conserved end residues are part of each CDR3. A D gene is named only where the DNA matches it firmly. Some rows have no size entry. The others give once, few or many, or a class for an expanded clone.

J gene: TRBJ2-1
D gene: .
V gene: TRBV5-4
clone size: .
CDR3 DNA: TGTGCCAGCAGCTTGGACAGGGTGGAGTTCTTC
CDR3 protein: CASSLDRVEFF

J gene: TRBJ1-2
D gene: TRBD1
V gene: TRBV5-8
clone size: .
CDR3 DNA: TGTGCCAGCAGTCGAAGGATGGGACAGGGAATTAACTATGGCTACACCTTC
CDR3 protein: CASSRRMGQGINYGYTF

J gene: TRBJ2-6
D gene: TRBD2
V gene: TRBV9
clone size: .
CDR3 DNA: TGTGCCAGCAGCGTAGCGGGAGGGGGCTCTGGGGCCAACGTCCTGACTTTC
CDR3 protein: CASSVAGGGSGANVLTF

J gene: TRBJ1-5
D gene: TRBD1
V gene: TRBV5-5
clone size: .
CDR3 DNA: TGTGCCAGCACCCAGACAGGGGGCTATGGCAATCAGCCCCAGCATTTT
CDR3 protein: CASTQTGGYGNQPQHF

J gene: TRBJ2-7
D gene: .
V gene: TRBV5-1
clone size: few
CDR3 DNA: TGCGCCAGCAGCCCCATCGAGCAGTCGGGCGAGCAGTACTTC
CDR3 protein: CASSPIEQSGEQYF

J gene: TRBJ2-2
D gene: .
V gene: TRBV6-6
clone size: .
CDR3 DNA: TGTGCCAGCAGTTATAGACAGGACACCGGGGAGCTGTTTTTT
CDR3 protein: CASSYRQDTGELFF

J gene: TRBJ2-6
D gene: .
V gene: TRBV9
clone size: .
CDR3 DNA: TGTGCCAGCAGCGTAGCTGGGAGTGCGAGCTCGGTGGGGGCCAACGTCCTGACTTTC
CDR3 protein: CASSVAGSASSVGANVLTF

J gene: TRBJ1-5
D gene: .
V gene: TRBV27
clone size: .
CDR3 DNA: TGTGCCAGCAGTTTGCGAGGGCAGGTTCCTAGCAATCAGCCCCAGCATTTT
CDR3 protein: CASSLRGQVPSNQPQHF

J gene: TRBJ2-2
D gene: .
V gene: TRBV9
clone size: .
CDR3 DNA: TGTGCCAGCAGCGTAGCCGGGCGGGACACCGGGGAGCTGTTTTTT
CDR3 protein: CASSVAGRDTGELFF

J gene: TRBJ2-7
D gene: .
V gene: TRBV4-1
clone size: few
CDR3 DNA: TGCGCCAGCAGCCAAATGGGGCGGACAGACGGCTACGAGCAGTACTTC
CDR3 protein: CASSQMGRTDGYEQYF

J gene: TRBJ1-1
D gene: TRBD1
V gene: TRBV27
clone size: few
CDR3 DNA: TGTGCCAGCAGTTTCGGACAGGGTAGGATGGGAACTGAAGCTTTCTTT
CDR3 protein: CASSFGQGRMGTEAFF

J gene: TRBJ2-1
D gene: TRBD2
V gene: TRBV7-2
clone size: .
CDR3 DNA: TGTGCCAGCAGCCCCTTGGGGGGGGTCAATGAGCAGTTCTTC
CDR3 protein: CASSPLGGVNEQFF

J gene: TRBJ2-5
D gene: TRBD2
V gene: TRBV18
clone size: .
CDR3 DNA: TGTGCCAGCTCACGTGCGAGTAGCGGGAGTCGGAGGGAGACCCAGTACTTC
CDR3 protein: CASSRASSGSRRETQYF

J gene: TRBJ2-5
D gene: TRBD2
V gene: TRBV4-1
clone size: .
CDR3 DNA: TGCGCCAGCAGCCAATTTGGAGGTCGGACTAGCGGGAGGTATTACCGGGAGACCCAGTACTTC
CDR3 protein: CASSQFGGRTSGRYYRETQYF

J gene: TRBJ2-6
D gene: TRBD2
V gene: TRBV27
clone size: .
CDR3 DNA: TGTGCCAGCAGTCCCCCTGGTCTAGCGGGGACCTCTGGGGCCAACGTCCTGACTTTC
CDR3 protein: CASSPPGLAGTSGANVLTF

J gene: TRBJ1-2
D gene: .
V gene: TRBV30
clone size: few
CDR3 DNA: TGTGCCTGGACCAGGGGATTCGATGGCTACACCTTC
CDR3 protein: CAWTRGFDGYTF

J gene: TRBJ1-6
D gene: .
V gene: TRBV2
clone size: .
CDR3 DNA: TGTGCCAGCAGTGCCGAAAGGGGCTATAATTCACCCCTCCACTTT
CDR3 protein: CASSAERGYNSPLHF

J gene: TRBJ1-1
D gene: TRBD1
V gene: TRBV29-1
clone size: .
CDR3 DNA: TGCAGCGTTCTACGGACAGGGGGTAACACTGAAGCTTTCTTT
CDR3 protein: CSVLRTGGNTEAFF

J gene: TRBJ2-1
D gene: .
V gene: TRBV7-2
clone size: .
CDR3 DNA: TGTGCCAGCAGCTTAGTTCCCCCGGGTTCCTCCTACAATGAGCAGTTCTTC
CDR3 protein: CASSLVPPGSSYNEQFF

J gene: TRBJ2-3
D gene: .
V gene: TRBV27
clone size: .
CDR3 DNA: TGTGCCAGCACCGCGATGAGCACAGATACGCAGTATTTT
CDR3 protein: CASTAMSTDTQYF

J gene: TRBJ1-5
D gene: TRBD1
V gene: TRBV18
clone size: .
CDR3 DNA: TGTGCCAGCTCCCTCGGGACAGGGGGCGGTCAGCCCCAGCATTTT
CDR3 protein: CASSLGTGGGQPQHF

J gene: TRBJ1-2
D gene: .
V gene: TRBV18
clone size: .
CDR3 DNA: TGTGCCAGCTCACCTGGACCCGGGAGGGGCTACACCTTC
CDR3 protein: CASSPGPGRGYTF

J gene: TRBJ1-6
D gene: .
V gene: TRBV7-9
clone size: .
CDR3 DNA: TGTGCCAGCAGCTTGGACAGAACAAATTCACCCCTCCACTTT
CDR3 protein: CASSLDRTNSPLHF

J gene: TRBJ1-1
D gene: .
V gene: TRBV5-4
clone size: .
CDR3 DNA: TGTGCCAGCAGCCCATTGGGGGGCACTGAAGCTTTCTTT
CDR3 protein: CASSPLGGTEAFF

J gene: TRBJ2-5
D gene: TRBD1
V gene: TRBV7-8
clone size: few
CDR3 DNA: TGTGCCAGCAGCTTAGGTTTTGGTACCAGGGGGCCGGGAGTAGAGACCCAGTACTTC
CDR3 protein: CASSLGFGTRGPGVETQYF

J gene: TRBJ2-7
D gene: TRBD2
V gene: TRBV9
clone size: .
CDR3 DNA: TGTGCCAGCAGCCCGACTAGCGGACTCTCCTACGAGCAGTACTTC
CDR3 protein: CASSPTSGLSYEQYF

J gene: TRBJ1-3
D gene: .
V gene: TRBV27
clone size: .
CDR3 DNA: TGTGCCAGCAGTCCCTTGGGGGGGACCTCTGGAAACACCATATATTTT
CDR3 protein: CASSPLGGTSGNTIYF

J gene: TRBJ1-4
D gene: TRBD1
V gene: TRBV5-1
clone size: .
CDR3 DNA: TGCGCCAGCAGCTTGGGAGGGACAGCAAATGAAAAACTGTTTTTT
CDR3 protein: CASSLGGTANEKLFF

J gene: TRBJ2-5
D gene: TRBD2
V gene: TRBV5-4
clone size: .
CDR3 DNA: TGTGCCAGCAGCTTACGACTAGCGGGGAGGGAGACCCAGTACTTC
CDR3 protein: CASSLRLAGRETQYF

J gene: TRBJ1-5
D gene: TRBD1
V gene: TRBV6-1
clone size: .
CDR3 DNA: TGTGCCAGCAGTGTCACACAGGGGAAGGTTAGCAATCAGCCCCAGCATTTT
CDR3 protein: CASSVTQGKVSNQPQHF

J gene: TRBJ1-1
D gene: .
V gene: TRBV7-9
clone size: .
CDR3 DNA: TGTGCCAGCAGCTTTTACCCGGGTGAAGCTTTCTTT
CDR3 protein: CASSFYPGEAFF

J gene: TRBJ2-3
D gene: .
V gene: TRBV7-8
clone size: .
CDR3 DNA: TGTGCCAGCAGCTTAATAGCCAGCACAGATACGCAGTATTTT
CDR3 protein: CASSLIASTDTQYF

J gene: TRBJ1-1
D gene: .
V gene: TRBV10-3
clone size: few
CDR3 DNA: TGTGCCATCAGTGGTCAACAGAACACTGAAGCTTTCTTT
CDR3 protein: CAISGQQNTEAFF

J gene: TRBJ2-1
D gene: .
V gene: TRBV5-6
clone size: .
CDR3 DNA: TGTGCCAGCAGCCCGGAGGGGAATGAGCAGTTCTTC
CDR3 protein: CASSPEGNEQFF

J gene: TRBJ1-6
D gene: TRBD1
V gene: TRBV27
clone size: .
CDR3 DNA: TGTGCCAGCAGTTTTACAGGGGGGAATTCACCCCTCCACTTT
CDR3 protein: CASSFTGGNSPLHF

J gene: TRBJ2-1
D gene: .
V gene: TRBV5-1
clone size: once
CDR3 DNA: TGCGCCAGCAGCTTGAGTGGCGGTTTAGGCAATGAGCAGTTCTTC
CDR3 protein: CASSLSGGLGNEQFF

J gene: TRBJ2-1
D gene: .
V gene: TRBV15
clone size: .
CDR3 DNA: TGTGCCACCAGCAGAGATTTGAGCTCCTACAATGAGCAGTTCTTC
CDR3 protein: CATSRDLSSYNEQFF

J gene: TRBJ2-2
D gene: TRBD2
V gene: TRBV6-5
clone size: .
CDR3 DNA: TGTGCCAGCACGAGGGGAGGGACCACCGGGGAGCTGTTTTTT
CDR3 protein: CASTRGGTTGELFF

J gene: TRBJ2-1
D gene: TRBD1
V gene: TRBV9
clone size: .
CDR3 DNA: TGTGCCAGCAGCGTCCTCGGGACAGGACCCTACAATGAGCAGTTCTTC
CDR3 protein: CASSVLGTGPYNEQFF

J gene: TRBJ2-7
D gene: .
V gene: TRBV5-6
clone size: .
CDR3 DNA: TGTGCCAGCAGCTCGACGGCTAGCTCCTACGAGCAGTACTTC
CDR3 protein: CASSSTASSYEQYF

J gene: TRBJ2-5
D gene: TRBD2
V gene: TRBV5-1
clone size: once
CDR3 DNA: TGCGCCAGCAGCTTGGGGACTAGCGAAGAGACCCAGTACTTC
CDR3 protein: CASSLGTSEETQYF

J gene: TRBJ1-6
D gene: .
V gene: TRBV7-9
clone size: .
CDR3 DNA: TGTGCCAGTGCCGGAAGGGGAGGCGATTCACCCCTCCACTTT
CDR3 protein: CASAGRGGDSPLHF